The rows below give T cell receptor beta chains drawn from one sample of a study of cytomegalovirus exposure and HLA in healthy donors. Here immunoSEQ multiplex PCR was the method, and the copy in TCRdb shows in-frame clones only, minus some. The sample comprises some 270,000 clones, over 90% of which are singletons, and around 1.7% rests with the top ten. Material for sequencing was PBMCs. The receptors come from a girl aged 2-10 years in good health and CMV-seronegative. CDR3s include the opening cysteine and the closing phenylalanine or tryptophan. D genes are given only for firm matches. Size values are once, few and many counts, or a class for expanded clones, and some rows have none.

d_gene	v_gene	abundance	j_gene	CDR3aa	CDR3nt
.	TRBV2	.	TRBJ1-2	CASSGGNRYYGYTF	TGTGCCAGCAGTGGAGGAAACAGGTACTATGGCTACACCTTC
.	TRBV6-5	.	TRBJ1-1	CASSVSQGRTEAFF	TGTGCCAGCAGTGTCTCTCAGGGGCGGACTGAAGCTTTCTTT
.	TRBV28	.	TRBJ2-7	CASGSYRVLSYEQYF	TGTGCCAGCGGCTCTTACAGGGTTCTCTCCTACGAGCAGTACTTC
TRBD2	TRBV9	.	TRBJ2-1	CASRLGLAEPNEQFF	TGTGCCAGCAGGTTGGGGCTAGCGGAGCCCAATGAGCAGTTCTTC
.	TRBV7-5	once	TRBJ2-2	CARSLRPRRPDDYTGELFF	TGTGCCAGAAGCTTAAGGCCTCGTCGGCCTGACGACTACACCGGGGAGCTGTTTTTT
TRBD2	TRBV5-4	.	TRBJ2-7	CASSRLADGGGSGYEQYF	TGTGCCAGCAGCCGACTGGCAGACGGGGGGGGCAGTGGCTACGAGCAGTACTTC
.	TRBV29-1	.	TRBJ2-7	CSVEAGDGSYEQYF	TGCAGCGTGGAGGCAGGGGACGGCTCCTACGAGCAGTACTTC
.	TRBV2	.	TRBJ1-1	CASSRDMNTEAFF	TGTGCCAGCAGTAGGGACATGAACACTGAAGCTTTCTTT
TRBD2	TRBV28	.	TRBJ2-7	CASSLSLGLAGGLYEQYF	TGTGCCAGCAGTTTATCTTTGGGACTAGCGGGGGGGCTCTACGAGCAGTACTTC
.	TRBV28	few	TRBJ1-1	CASRRTSLEAFF	TGTGCCAGCAGACGGACATCCCTGGAAGCTTTCTTT
.	TRBV27	.	TRBJ2-3	CATSADTQYF	TGTGCCACCTCCGCAGATACGCAGTATTTT
TRBD2	TRBV5-6	.	TRBJ2-1	CASSNIPGLGFYNEQFF	TGTGCCAGCAGCAATATCCCCGGACTAGGTTTCTACAATGAGCAGTTCTTC
.	TRBV28	.	TRBJ1-2	CASSLVQGPLLYGYTF	TGTGCCAGCAGTTTAGTGCAGGGTCCCCTCCTCTATGGCTACACCTTC
TRBD2	TRBV29-1	.	TRBJ2-3	CSSSAGVSTDTQYF	TGCAGCTCGTCGGCGGGGGTCAGCACAGATACGCAGTATTTT
TRBD1	TRBV2	.	TRBJ1-1	CASSKQGAPHEAFF	TGTGCCAGCAGTAAACAGGGGGCTCCCCATGAAGCTTTCTTT
.	TRBV18	few	TRBJ2-2	CASSPIDFNTGELFF	TGTGCCAGCTCACCAATAGACTTTAACACCGGGGAGCTGTTTTTT
TRBD2	TRBV19	.	TRBJ2-1	CASSIGSGSIYEQFF	TGTGCCAGTAGTATCGGCAGCGGGAGTATATATGAGCAGTTCTTC
.	TRBV7-9	.	TRBJ1-2	CASSLEGAELAYGYTF	TGTGCCAGCAGCTTAGAAGGGGCAGAGTTGGCCTATGGCTACACCTTC
.	TRBV18	.	TRBJ2-7	CASSPRIRGQHYEQYF	TGTGCCAGCTCACCTAGGATTAGAGGACAGCACTACGAGCAGTACTTC
.	TRBV28	.	TRBJ1-5	CASSLLGGQPQHF	TGTGCCAGCAGTTTATTGGGAGGGCAGCCCCAGCATTTT
.	TRBV10-2	.	TRBJ2-2	CASSGLATGELFF	TGCGCCAGCAGTGGACTGGCCACCGGGGAGCTGTTTTTT
TRBD1	TRBV4-2	.	TRBJ2-1	CASSTGQGHNEQFF	TGTGCCAGCAGTACGGGACAGGGACACAATGAGCAGTTCTTC
.	TRBV6-5	.	TRBJ2-5	CASSYGSGTLEETQYF	TGTGCCAGCAGTTATGGTTCCGGGACTCTAGAAGAGACCCAGTACTTC
.	TRBV7-8	.	TRBJ2-1	CASSLVLAGAPSENEQFF	TGTGCCAGCAGCTTAGTTTTGGCGGGGGCACCCAGCGAGAATGAGCAGTTCTTC
TRBD1	TRBV7-9	.	TRBJ1-1	CSSSGQGFNTEAFF	TGTTCCAGCAGCGGACAGGGTTTTAACACTGAAGCTTTCTTT
TRBD1	TRBV5-4	once	TRBJ2-5	CASSSGTGTSETQYF	TGTGCCAGCAGCTCCGGGACAGGGACGAGTGAGACCCAGTACTTC
TRBD2	TRBV27	.	TRBJ2-7	CASSAGGKPYEQYF	TGTGCCAGCAGTGCGGGGGGTAAACCCTACGAGCAGTACTTC
.	TRBV6-1	.	TRBJ1-1	CASSEIGGGNTEAFF	TGTGCCAGCAGTGAAATTGGGGGGGGAAACACTGAAGCTTTCTTT